Listed below are T cell receptor beta chains from one sample, sequenced in a study of shared clonotypes between healthy human individuals. The method was immunoSEQ multiplex PCR; TCRdb's version includes in-frame clones alone and lacks a portion of them. The sample holds roughly 1.5 million clones; about 98% are singletons and the top ten take less than 0.55%. The sample was naive CD4+ T cells sorted from blood. These receptors originate from a man aged 30 to 39 in good health. CDR3s include the opening cysteine and the closing phenylalanine or tryptophan. D genes are given only for firm matches. A clone size is listed for some rows: how often the clone was seen (once, few, many), or a class if it is expanded.

j_gene: TRBJ2-6
v_gene: TRBV12-2
d_gene: .
abundance: .
CDR3aa: CASRPARTADSGANVLTF
CDR3nt: TGTGCAAGTCGCCCCGCCCGGACCGCCGACTCTGGGGCCAACGTCCTGACTTTC

j_gene: TRBJ2-5
v_gene: TRBV5-1
d_gene: .
abundance: .
CDR3aa: CASSLELAGETQYF
CDR3nt: TGCGCCAGCAGCTTGGAACTAGCAGGGGAGACCCAGTACTTC

j_gene: TRBJ2-3
v_gene: TRBV7-2
d_gene: .
abundance: .
CDR3aa: CASSLQASGTDTQYF
CDR3nt: TGTGCCAGCAGCCTACAGGCGAGCGGGACAGATACGCAGTATTTT

j_gene: TRBJ2-7
v_gene: TRBV5-4
d_gene: TRBD1
abundance: once
CDR3aa: CASSKGDRGRRHEQYF
CDR3nt: TGTGCCAGCAGCAAGGGGGACAGGGGGCGGCGTCACGAGCAGTACTTC

j_gene: TRBJ2-7
v_gene: TRBV6-5
d_gene: TRBD1
abundance: .
CDR3aa: CASRIQGAYEQYF
CDR3nt: TGTGCCAGCAGGATACAGGGGGCCTACGAGCAGTACTTC

j_gene: TRBJ2-5
v_gene: TRBV28
d_gene: .
abundance: .
CDR3aa: CASSLRGRGQETQYF
CDR3nt: TGTGCCAGCAGTTTACGTGGTAGGGGGCAAGAGACCCAGTACTTC

j_gene: TRBJ2-5
v_gene: TRBV5-4
d_gene: .
abundance: .
CDR3aa: CASSFLGQTQYF
CDR3nt: TGTGCCAGCAGCTTTCTGGGGCAGACCCAGTACTTC

j_gene: TRBJ2-2
v_gene: TRBV9
d_gene: .
abundance: .
CDR3aa: CASSVALRDTGELFF
CDR3nt: TGTGCCAGCAGCGTAGCTCTGAGGGACACCGGGGAGCTGTTTTTT

j_gene: TRBJ2-7
v_gene: TRBV10-3
d_gene: TRBD2
abundance: .
CDR3aa: CAISPPTSGGYEQYF
CDR3nt: TGTGCCATCAGTCCGCCGACTAGCGGCGGCTACGAGCAGTACTTC

j_gene: TRBJ2-5
v_gene: TRBV7-9
d_gene: .
abundance: .
CDR3aa: CASSLGAGGETQYF
CDR3nt: TGTGCCAGCAGCTTGGGGGCCGGCGGGGAGACCCAGTACTTC

j_gene: TRBJ2-7
v_gene: TRBV28
d_gene: .
abundance: .
CDR3aa: CASSPQTYEQYF
CDR3nt: TGTGCCAGCAGCCCCCAGACTTACGAGCAGTACTTC

j_gene: TRBJ2-5
v_gene: TRBV29-1
d_gene: TRBD1
abundance: .
CDR3aa: CSVAGGDWRETQYF
CDR3nt: TGCAGCGTTGCAGGGGGCGATTGGCGAGAGACCCAGTACTTC

j_gene: TRBJ2-7
v_gene: TRBV18
d_gene: .
abundance: once
CDR3aa: CASSPPSLSYEQYF
CDR3nt: TGTGCCAGCTCACCCCCCTCCCTCTCCTACGAGCAGTACTTC

j_gene: TRBJ2-2
v_gene: TRBV6-5
d_gene: .
abundance: once
CDR3aa: CASSYFAETGELFF
CDR3nt: TGTGCCAGCAGTTACTTTGCAGAAACCGGGGAGCTGTTTTTT

j_gene: TRBJ1-2
v_gene: TRBV18
d_gene: TRBD1
abundance: .
CDR3aa: CASSQTGTGNYGYTF
CDR3nt: TGTGCCAGCTCACAAACCGGGACAGGGAACTATGGCTACACCTTC

j_gene: TRBJ2-2
v_gene: TRBV7-9
d_gene: TRBD2
abundance: .
CDR3aa: CASSHPTSGITHTGELFF
CDR3nt: TGTGCCAGCAGCCACCCGACTAGCGGGATAACTCACACCGGGGAGCTGTTTTTT

j_gene: TRBJ1-4
v_gene: TRBV30
d_gene: .
abundance: once
CDR3aa: CAWLLGNEKLFF
CDR3nt: TGTGCCTGGCTCCTGGGTAATGAAAAACTGTTTTTT

j_gene: TRBJ1-2
v_gene: TRBV11-2
d_gene: TRBD1
abundance: .
CDR3aa: CASRFPGRGPRYGYTF
CDR3nt: TGTGCCAGCAGGTTTCCGGGGAGGGGGCCTCGATATGGCTACACCTTC

j_gene: TRBJ1-4
v_gene: TRBV6-1
d_gene: .
abundance: .
CDR3aa: CASNTRGGNEKLFF
CDR3nt: TGTGCCAGCAACACCAGGGGAGGGAACGAAAAACTGTTTTTT

j_gene: TRBJ2-5
v_gene: TRBV19
d_gene: .
abundance: .
CDR3aa: CASSIRGGFETQYF
CDR3nt: TGTGCCAGTAGTATCAGAGGAGGGTTTGAGACCCAGTACTTC

j_gene: TRBJ1-1
v_gene: TRBV30
d_gene: .
abundance: .
CDR3aa: CAWMGARQFFSEAFF
CDR3nt: TGTGCCTGGATGGGAGCGAGACAGTTTTTTTCTGAAGCTTTCTTT

j_gene: TRBJ2-1
v_gene: TRBV6-6
d_gene: .
abundance: .
CDR3aa: CASSYSVYNEQFF
CDR3nt: TGTGCCAGCAGTTACTCGGTCTACAATGAGCAGTTCTTC

j_gene: TRBJ2-3
v_gene: TRBV29-1
d_gene: .
abundance: .
CDR3aa: CSVSLGDTQYF
CDR3nt: TGCAGCGTTTCCTTGGGGGATACGCAGTATTTT

j_gene: TRBJ2-1
v_gene: TRBV19
d_gene: TRBD1
abundance: .
CDR3aa: CASSRGDRAYNEQFF
CDR3nt: TGTGCCAGTAGCCGCGGGGACAGGGCCTACAATGAGCAGTTCTTC

j_gene: TRBJ2-7
v_gene: TRBV2
d_gene: .
abundance: .
CDR3aa: CASRSQGREQYF
CDR3nt: TGTGCCAGCAGGTCCCAGGGGCGCGAGCAGTACTTC

j_gene: TRBJ2-1
v_gene: TRBV4-1
d_gene: TRBD2
abundance: .
CDR3aa: CASSQTLAGGPVEQFF
CDR3nt: TGCGCCAGCAGCCAAACCTTAGCGGGAGGGCCGGTTGAGCAGTTCTTC

j_gene: TRBJ2-1
v_gene: TRBV11-1
d_gene: TRBD1
abundance: .
CDR3aa: CASSLADRGRNEQFF
CDR3nt: TGTGCCAGCAGCTTAGCTGACAGGGGGCGGAATGAGCAGTTCTTC

j_gene: TRBJ2-7
v_gene: TRBV10-3
d_gene: TRBD2
abundance: .
CDR3aa: CAISSTSGSYGQYF
CDR3nt: TGTGCCATCAGTAGTACTAGCGGGAGCTACGGGCAGTACTTC

j_gene: TRBJ1-5
v_gene: TRBV2
d_gene: .
abundance: once
CDR3aa: CASSLRGFGNQPQHF
CDR3nt: TGTGCCAGCAGTCTAAGGGGATTCGGCAATCAGCCCCAGCATTTT

j_gene: TRBJ2-2
v_gene: TRBV7-7
d_gene: .
abundance: .
CDR3aa: CASGSGTNTGELFF
CDR3nt: TGTGCCAGCGGATCTGGGACGAACACCGGGGAGCTGTTTTTT

j_gene: TRBJ1-1
v_gene: TRBV5-1
d_gene: TRBD1
abundance: .
CDR3aa: CASSWTGDTEAFF
CDR3nt: TGCGCCAGCAGCTGGACAGGGGACACTGAAGCTTTCTTT

j_gene: TRBJ1-5
v_gene: TRBV5-1
d_gene: .
abundance: .
CDR3aa: CASSLGERQPQHF
CDR3nt: TGCGCCAGCAGCTTGGGGGAGCGCCAGCCCCAGCATTTT

j_gene: TRBJ2-5
v_gene: TRBV6-5
d_gene: .
abundance: .
CDR3aa: CASSYVERQETQYF
CDR3nt: TGTGCCAGCAGTTACGTGGAGCGGCAAGAGACCCAGTACTTC

j_gene: TRBJ1-4
v_gene: TRBV9
d_gene: .
abundance: .
CDR3aa: CASSAGIRGGSEKLFF
CDR3nt: TGTGCCAGCAGCGCAGGGATAAGGGGGGGAAGCGAAAAACTGTTTTTT

j_gene: TRBJ2-7
v_gene: TRBV27
d_gene: .
abundance: .
CDR3aa: CASSFGGEGEQYF
CDR3nt: TGTGCCAGCAGTTTCGGGGGCGAGGGAGAGCAGTACTTC

j_gene: TRBJ2-1
v_gene: TRBV11-1
d_gene: TRBD1
abundance: .
CDR3aa: CASSLYRTGGEQQFF
CDR3nt: TGTGCCAGCAGCCTGTATAGGACAGGGGGCGAGCAGCAGTTCTTC

j_gene: TRBJ2-7
v_gene: TRBV9
d_gene: TRBD1
abundance: .
CDR3aa: CASSIGQVSSYEQYF
CDR3nt: TGTGCCAGCAGCATCGGACAGGTGAGCTCCTACGAGCAGTACTTC

j_gene: TRBJ2-7
v_gene: TRBV27
d_gene: TRBD2
abundance: .
CDR3aa: CASGRLAGLYEQYF
CDR3nt: TGTGCCAGCGGCAGACTAGCGGGCCTCTACGAGCAGTACTTC

j_gene: TRBJ1-2
v_gene: TRBV28
d_gene: .
abundance: few
CDR3aa: CASSPTVTGNYGYTF
CDR3nt: TGTGCCAGCAGCCCTACCGTGACGGGAAACTATGGCTACACCTTC

j_gene: TRBJ1-5
v_gene: TRBV28
d_gene: TRBD1
abundance: .
CDR3aa: CASNPTGAPNQPQHF
CDR3nt: TGTGCCAGCAACCCGACAGGGGCCCCTAATCAGCCCCAGCATTTT

j_gene: TRBJ2-1
v_gene: TRBV2
d_gene: .
abundance: .
CDR3aa: CASSEALLGYEQFF
CDR3nt: TGTGCCAGCAGTGAAGCGCTTCTGGGGTATGAGCAGTTCTTC

j_gene: TRBJ1-2
v_gene: TRBV4-1
d_gene: TRBD1
abundance: once
CDR3aa: CASSRGQGNNYGYTF
CDR3nt: TGCGCCAGCAGCCGCGGACAGGGGAATAACTATGGCTACACCTTC

j_gene: TRBJ2-5
v_gene: TRBV28
d_gene: TRBD2
abundance: .
CDR3aa: CASSLGTTQETQYF
CDR3nt: TGTGCCAGCAGTTTGGGGACTACACAAGAGACCCAGTACTTC

j_gene: TRBJ2-5
v_gene: TRBV10-3
d_gene: .
abundance: .
CDR3aa: CAISEGSVETQYF
CDR3nt: TGTGCCATCAGTGAGGGGTCAGTAGAGACCCAGTACTTC

j_gene: TRBJ2-5
v_gene: TRBV7-8
d_gene: .
abundance: .
CDR3aa: CASSLRYRSDQETQYF
CDR3nt: TGTGCCAGCAGCTTAAGGTACAGGAGCGATCAAGAGACCCAGTACTTC

j_gene: TRBJ1-1
v_gene: TRBV5-1
d_gene: .
abundance: .
CDR3aa: CASSLASEAFF
CDR3nt: TGCGCCAGCAGCTTGGCGTCGGAAGCTTTCTTT

j_gene: TRBJ2-3
v_gene: TRBV10-3
d_gene: .
abundance: once
CDR3aa: CAITRDATDTQYF
CDR3nt: TGTGCCATCACTCGGGATGCGACAGATACGCAGTATTTT

j_gene: TRBJ2-7
v_gene: TRBV5-1
d_gene: TRBD2
abundance: .
CDR3aa: CASSSGGTTLYEQYF
CDR3nt: TGCGCCAGCAGCTCTGGCGGGACTACCCTCTACGAGCAGTACTTC

j_gene: TRBJ2-7
v_gene: TRBV28
d_gene: .
abundance: .
CDR3aa: CASSLTQGGPQYF
CDR3nt: TGTGCCAGCAGTTTAACCCAGGGGGGTCCCCAGTACTTC

j_gene: TRBJ1-5
v_gene: TRBV7-2
d_gene: TRBD1
abundance: .
CDR3aa: CASSYPPGGQPQHF
CDR3nt: TGTGCCAGCAGCTACCCTCCAGGGGGTCAGCCCCAGCATTTT

j_gene: TRBJ2-2
v_gene: TRBV4-3
d_gene: .
abundance: .
CDR3aa: CASSQVGPGSNTGELFF
CDR3nt: TGCGCCAGCAGCCAAGTAGGTCCGGGGTCGAACACCGGGGAGCTGTTTTTT

j_gene: TRBJ2-7
v_gene: TRBV15
d_gene: TRBD2
abundance: .
CDR3aa: CATSRELADAYEQYF
CDR3nt: TGTGCCACCAGCAGGGAACTAGCGGATGCCTACGAGCAGTACTTC